This TCR beta chain was documented in a study of blood T cells in healthy people across ages. Study-wide points: Researchers report that TCR beta diversity correlated strongly with naive T cell percentage.

The V segment lost 6 bases and the J segment 0 bases; nucleotides outside the gene matches: 1. CDR3 length: 13 amino acids. Primed by a sample-barcoded 5' primer and a J-beta primer mix, a second PCR proceeded for roughly 6 to 12 cycles. Any given sample supplied a minimum of 3 million CDR3-containing paired-end reads. MiXCR, run by TCRdb on the 5' RACE reads, gives a single entry per CDR3 protein. This sample carries nearly 1 million distinct CDR3 sequences, 51% of them seen once, and the ten largest clones take over 20%. Notes on this clonotype: Its cognate antigen is unknown.

The sequenced sample was blood. This TCR came from a woman in her fifties or sixties in good health. J is TRBJ2-7 and V is TRBV12-3 or TRBV12-4, with 8 bases that match TRBD2. The CDR3 here is CASRAGDSYEQYF. CDR3 DNA: TGTGCCAGCAGAGCGGGGGACTCCTACGAGCAGTACTTC.